Shown below are 11 T cell receptor beta chains from a single sample sequenced in a study of blood T cell repertoires in COVID-19. Profiling relied on immunoSEQ multiplex PCR, and the TCRdb table lists in-frame clones only, not all of them. The repertoire includes about 160,000 clones, roughly 87% of them detected once, and 3.5% to 4.5% sits in the top ten. The sample consisted of peripheral blood. These receptors came from a woman aged 55-70 years with active or convalescent COVID-19.

This chain connects TRBV19 to TRBJ2-3; TRBD2 agrees at 12 bases. CDR1 LNHDA and CDR2 SQIVND come from the germline V gene (reference sequence). Unmatched junction bases numbered 5, after V lost 4 bases and J lost 6 bases. This CDR3 spans 15 amino acids. CDR3 sequence (DNA): TGTGCCAGTAGTACAACTAGCGGGGGGATGGATACGCAGTATTTT. Translating gives CASSTTSGGMDTQYF.

The rearrangement links TRBV7-8 to TRBJ1-1; no definite D call. Germline lookup yields CDR1 SGHVS and CDR2 FQNEAQ. Trimming removed 1 base at V and 7 bases at J, with 10 bases between. The CDR3 runs to 13 residues. The chain's CDR3 is CASSLGPEYEAFF. The CDR3 coding sequence is TGTGCCAGCAGCTTAGGGCCGGAGTATGAAGCTTTCTTT.

The V call is TRBV5-4, the J call TRBJ2-2; D may be TRBD1 (6 bases). V lost 1 base to trimming and J lost 5 bases, with 18 bases between them. The length of the CDR3 is 17 residues. Germline V gives CDR1 SGHNT, CDR2 YYREEE (reference sequence). CDR3 residues: CASSLPQGVGRTGELFF. CDR3 DNA: TGTGCCAGCAGCTTGCCACAGGGAGTTGGGCGGACCGGGGAGCTGTTTTTT.

The V and J genes are TRBV5-3 and TRBJ1-5; 7 bases align to TRBD1. TRBV5-3 is assigned to the ORF class and has an uncertain function. V dropped 3 bases and J dropped 0; count of bases not matched to a gene: 15. The CDR3 has 19 amino acids. The DNA for the CDR3 is TGTGCCAGAAGCTCCGATCGACAGGGCTCCCTTTATAGCAATCAGCCCCAGCATTTT. Translating gives CARSSDRQGSLYSNQPQHF.

The chain recombines TRBV6-2 or TRBV6-3 with TRBJ1-1; 11 bases align to TRBD1. The CDR3 is made up of 15 amino acids. The germline V gene has CDR1 MNHEY and CDR2 SVGEGT. Trimming removed 6 bases from V and 3 bases from J; junction bases left unmatched: 6. The DNA for the CDR3 is TGTGCCAGCAGCTATTGGACAGGGGGCTACACTGAAGCTTTCTTT. Translating gives CASSYWTGGYTEAFF.

This clone was observed a few times. This chain links TRBV5-4 with TRBJ2-1, with 9 bases aligning to TRBD2. The germline CDR1 and CDR2 sequences are SGHNT and YYREEE (reference sequence). This CDR3 is built from 15 residues. Unmatched junction bases numbered 7, after V lost 1 base and J lost 8 bases. The CDR3 DNA sequence: TGTGCCAGCAGCTTGATGCGGGGGGGCAGCGATGAGCAGTTCTTC. This encodes CASSLMRGGSDEQFF.

The chain recombines TRBV2 with TRBJ1-2; no clear D gene. V lost 4 bases, J lost 3 bases, and 6 bases lay in between. The CDR3 has 12 amino acids. CDR1 is SNHLY, CDR2 FYNNEI, per germline. CDR3 amino acids: CASSVDYYGYTF. For the CDR3, the DNA is TGTGCCAGCAGTGTAGATTACTATGGCTACACCTTC. The entire variable domain, with the rest obtained from reference TRBV2 and TRBJ1-2, is as follows: EPEVTQTPSHQVTQMGQEVILRCVPISNHLYFYWYRQILGQKVEFLVSFYNNEISEKSEIFDDQFSVERPDGSNFTLKIRSTKLEDSAMYFCASSVDYYGYTFGSGTRLTVV.

The J gene is TRBJ2-1, the V gene TRBV7-2; 9 bases agree with TRBD1. The V gene's germline CDR1 is SGHTA and CDR2 FQGNSA. V shed 3 bases, J shed 7 bases, and the junction held 1 base outside the gene matches. The CDR3 runs 13 residues. CDR3 DNA: TGTGCCAGCAGCTTCGACAGGGGGAATGAGCAGTTCTTC. Encoded protein: CASSFDRGNEQFF.

The chain recombines TRBV5-1 with TRBJ2-2; 9 positions agree with TRBD1. CDR3 length: 14 amino acids. Trimming cost V 4 bases and J 3 bases; bases outside gene matches: 1. Looked up from germline, CDR1 is SGHRS and CDR2 is YFSETQ. The CDR3 nucleotides read TGCGCCAGCAGCGACAGGGGGGACACCGGGGAGCTGTTTTTT. Encoded protein: CASSDRGDTGELFF.

This clone was counted a single time. The chain has TRBV6-6 and TRBJ1-1; D might be TRBD1 (6 bases). V was pared by 11 bases and J by 1 base, with 14 bases between. Per germline, CDR1 MNHNY and CDR2 SVGAGI (reference sequence). The CDR3 has 13 amino acids. This CDR3 reads CAGRRQENTEAFF. The CDR3 bases are TGTGCCGGCCGAAGACAGGAGAACACTGAAGCTTTCTTT.

The CDR3 region has the DNA TGTGCCAGCAGTCCTAATGGAGAGAGTTCACCCCTCCACTTT. This encodes CASSPNGESSPLHF. The chain uses TRBV2 and TRBJ1-6; no reliable D call. The ends were cut back, 5 bases at V and 9 bases at J, with 14 bases in the middle. CDR3 length: 14 residues. Per germline, CDR1 SNHLY and CDR2 FYNNEI. Full variable domain (missing parts from reference TRBV2 and TRBJ1-6): EPEVTQTPSHQVTQMGQEVILRCVPISNHLYFYWYRQILGQKVEFLVSFYNNEISEKSEIFDDQFSVERPDGSNFTLKIRSTKLEDSAMYFCASSPNGESSPLHFGNGTRLTVT.